A few counts support the clone carrying this T cell receptor beta chain. No antigen is known for it. TCRdb redid the calling of the 5' RACE reads with MiXCR, one entry per CDR3 protein. This table has 700,000 to 1,000,000 distinct CDR3 sequences, 12% appearing once. The data were taken from a study of CD8 T cells in ankylosing spondylitis. Study findings and constraints: For ankylosing spondylitis blood, a TCR beta motif of fewer than 10 highly homologous variants appeared characteristic.

Trimming pared 4 bases from V and 2 bases from J, leaving 22 bases between. CDR1 is LGHNA and CDR2 is YSLEER in the germline V gene. The CDR3 contains 18 residues. The receptor was isolated from a male donor with ankylosing spondylitis. This chain joins TRBV4-3 and TRBJ2-3; D is unresolved. Sequencing input: blood, either unsorted or a sorted T cell fraction (not recorded which). The CDR3 reads CASSRAPVSFRHTDTQYF. CDR3 sequence (DNA): TGCGCCAGCAGCCGCGCCCCCGTCAGTTTCAGACACACAGATACGCAGTATTTT.